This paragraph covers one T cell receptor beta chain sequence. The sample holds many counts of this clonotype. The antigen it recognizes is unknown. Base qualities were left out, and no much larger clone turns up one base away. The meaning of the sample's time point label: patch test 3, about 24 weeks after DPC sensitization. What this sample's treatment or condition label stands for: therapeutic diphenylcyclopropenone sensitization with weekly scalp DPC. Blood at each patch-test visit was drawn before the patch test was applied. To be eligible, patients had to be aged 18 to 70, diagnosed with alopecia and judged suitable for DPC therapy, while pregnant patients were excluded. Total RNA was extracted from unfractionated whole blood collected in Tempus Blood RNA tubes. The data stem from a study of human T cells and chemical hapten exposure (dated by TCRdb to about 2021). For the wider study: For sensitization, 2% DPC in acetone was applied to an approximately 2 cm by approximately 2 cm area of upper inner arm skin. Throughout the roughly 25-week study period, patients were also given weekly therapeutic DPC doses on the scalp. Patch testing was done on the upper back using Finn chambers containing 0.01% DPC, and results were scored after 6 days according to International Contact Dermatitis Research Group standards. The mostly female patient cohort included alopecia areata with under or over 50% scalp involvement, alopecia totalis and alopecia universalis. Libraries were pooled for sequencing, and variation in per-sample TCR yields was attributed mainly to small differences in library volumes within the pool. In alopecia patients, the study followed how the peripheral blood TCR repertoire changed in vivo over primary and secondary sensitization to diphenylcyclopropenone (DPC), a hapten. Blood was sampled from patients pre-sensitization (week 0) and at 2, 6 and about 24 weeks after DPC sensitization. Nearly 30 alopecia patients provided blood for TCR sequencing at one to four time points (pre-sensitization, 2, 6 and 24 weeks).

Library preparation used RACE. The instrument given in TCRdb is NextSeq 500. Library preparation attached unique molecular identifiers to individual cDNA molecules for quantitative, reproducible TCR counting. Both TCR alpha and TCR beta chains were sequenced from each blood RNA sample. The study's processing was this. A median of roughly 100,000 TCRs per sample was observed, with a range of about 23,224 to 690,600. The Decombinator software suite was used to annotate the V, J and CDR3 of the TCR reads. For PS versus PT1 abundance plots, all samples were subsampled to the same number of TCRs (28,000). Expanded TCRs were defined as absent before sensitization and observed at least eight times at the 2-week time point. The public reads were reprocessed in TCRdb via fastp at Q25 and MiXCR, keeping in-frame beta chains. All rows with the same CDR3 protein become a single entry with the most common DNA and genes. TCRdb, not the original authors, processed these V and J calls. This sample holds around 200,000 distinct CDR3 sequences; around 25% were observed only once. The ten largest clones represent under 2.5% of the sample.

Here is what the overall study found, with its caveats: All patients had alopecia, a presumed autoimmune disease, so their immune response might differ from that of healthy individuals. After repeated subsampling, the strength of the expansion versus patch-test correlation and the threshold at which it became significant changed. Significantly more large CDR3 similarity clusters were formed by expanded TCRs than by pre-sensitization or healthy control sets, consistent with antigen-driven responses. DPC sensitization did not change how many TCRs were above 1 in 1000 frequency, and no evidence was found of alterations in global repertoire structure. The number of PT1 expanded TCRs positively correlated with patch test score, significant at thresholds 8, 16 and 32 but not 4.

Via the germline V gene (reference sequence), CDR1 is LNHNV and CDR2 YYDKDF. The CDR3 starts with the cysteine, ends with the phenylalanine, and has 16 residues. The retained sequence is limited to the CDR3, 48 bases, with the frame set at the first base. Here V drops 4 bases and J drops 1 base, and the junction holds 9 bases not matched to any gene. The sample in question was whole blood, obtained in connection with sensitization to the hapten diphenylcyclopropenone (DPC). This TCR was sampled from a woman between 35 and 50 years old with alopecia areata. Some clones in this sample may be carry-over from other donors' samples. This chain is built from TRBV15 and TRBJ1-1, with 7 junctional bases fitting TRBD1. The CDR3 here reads CATSKTGRGWNTEAFF. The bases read TGTGCCACCAGCAAGACAGGGAGGGGTTGGAACACTGAAGCTTTCTTT.